Listed below are T cell receptor beta chains from one sample, sequenced in a study of monozygotic twins with inflammatory bowel disease. TCRdb reanalyzed the 5' RACE reads, giving one entry per CDR3 protein sequence and no DNA. Its clone listing holds about 450,000 distinct CDR3 sequences. Sequenced input: blood. The receptors here all came from a human donor with ulcerative colitis or Crohn's disease, or a healthy co-twin of an affected twin (not recorded which). Each CDR3 is given with its conserved first and last residue.

V gene	J gene	CDR3 protein
TRBV7-2	TRBJ1-1	CASTLGLGSEAFF
TRBV7-9	TRBJ1-3	CASSFSTTSSGNTIYF
TRBV5-1	TRBJ1-1	CASSEIQDRGQTEAFF
TRBV29-1	TRBJ2-5	CSVKTVTLQETQYF
TRBV15	TRBJ2-2	CATSRQIFTGELFF
TRBV10-3	TRBJ1-4	CATLREENEKLFF
TRBV5-1	TRBJ2-1	CASSTSGTSGGGEQFF
TRBV12-3/TRBV12-4	TRBJ1-5	CASSSQENQPQHF
TRBV6-1	TRBJ2-1	CASRTDRATYNEQFF
TRBV7-9	TRBJ2-7	CASSLNGLGQYF
TRBV7-2	TRBJ2-7	CASSSSGLADPYEQYF
TRBV7-2	TRBJ2-6	CASSRGVYSGANVLTF
TRBV4-2	TRBJ2-7	CASSQKGRNEQYF
TRBV2	TRBJ1-6	CASSSSGQPGVSPLHF
TRBV19	TRBJ1-1	CASSIIGSGTEAFF
TRBV5-1	TRBJ2-1	CASREIGSSNEQLF
TRBV7-6	TRBJ1-3	CASSPGAPAGNTIYF
TRBV3-1	TRBJ2-7	CASSQISDEQYF
TRBV28	TRBJ2-7	CASRRRRTGMGRDYEQYF
TRBV7-9	TRBJ1-1	CASSSQLRTDNTEAFF
TRBV7-2	TRBJ2-3	CASSPRGGAQTDTQYF
TRBV5-1	TRBJ1-2	CASSPGQAPSGGYTF
TRBV3-1	TRBJ1-1	CASSFPEGGTEAFF
TRBV7-6	TRBJ2-5	CASSHGTDQETQYF
TRBV12-3/TRBV12-4	TRBJ1-3	CASSLTGGFGNTIYF
TRBV5-1	TRBJ1-2	CASTPTGAHLGYTF
TRBV7-6	TRBJ1-5	CASSLTDTQPQHF
TRBV10-3	TRBJ2-3	CATGTSGDTQYF
TRBV12-3/TRBV12-4	TRBJ2-3	CASTTPRPGTDTQYF
TRBV6-2/TRBV6-3	TRBJ2-7	CASSTHRGRDEQYF
TRBV5-1	TRBJ2-1	CASSLEGGLHYNEQFF